This T cell receptor beta chain originates from a study of CD8 T cells in Susac syndrome. As for the study in general: Roughly six sequenced Susac syndrome patients had clinically active disease, while fewer than 10 were in remission.

With random hexamers, 0.5 to 1 ug RNA was reverse transcribed. Across 54 Vbeta and 13 Jbeta, immunoSEQ multiplex PCR amplified TCR beta CDR3. MiXCR, run by TCRdb on the immunoSEQ multiplex PCR reads, gives a single entry per CDR3 protein. Of about 140,000 distinct CDR3 sequences in the sample, about 95% are singletons; the top ten hold about 0.15%. CD8+ and CD4+ T cells from blood underwent TCR beta sequencing. Patients with Susac syndrome met the recently defined diagnostic criteria for definite or probable disease. V was trimmed by 3 bases and J by 4 bases, leaving 17 bases between them. There are 17 residues in the CDR3. The germline CDR1 and CDR2 sequences are SGDLS and YYNGEE.

The sequence came from a human donor with Susac syndrome. The sample consisted of CD4+ T cells from PBMCs. The chain carries TRBV9 and TRBJ1-6, with D hard to call. Here the CDR3 DNA reads TGTGCCAGCAGCGCCGGACCCTACAGTCTATATAATTCACCCCTCCACTTT. As protein: CASSAGPYSLYNSPLHF.